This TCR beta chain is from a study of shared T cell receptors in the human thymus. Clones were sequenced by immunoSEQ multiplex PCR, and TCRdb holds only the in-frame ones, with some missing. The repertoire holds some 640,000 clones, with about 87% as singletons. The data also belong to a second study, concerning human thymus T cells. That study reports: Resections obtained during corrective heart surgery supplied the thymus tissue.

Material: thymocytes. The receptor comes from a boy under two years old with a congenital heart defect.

The chain's CDR3 is CASGLPRDRGDYGYTF. DNA for the CDR3: TGTGCTAGTGGTTTACCTCGGGACAGGGGTGACTATGGCTACACCTTC. The chain combines TRBV12-5 with TRBJ1-2; 10 positions agree with TRBD1. From germline, CDR1 is LGHNT and CDR2 FRNRAP. J was trimmed by 3 bases and V by 3 bases; bases with no gene match: 7. The CDR3 runs to 16 residues. Full variable domain (rest looked up from reference TRBV12-5 and TRBJ1-2): DARVTQTPRHKVTEMGQEVTMRCQPILGHNTVFWYRQTMMQGLELLAYFRNRAPLDDSGMPKDRFSAEMPDATLATLKIQPSEPRDSAVYFCASGLPRDRGDYGYTFGSGTRLTVV.